Shown below are 20 T cell receptor beta chains from a single sample sequenced in a study of shared clonotypes between healthy human individuals. The repertoire was sequenced with immunoSEQ multiplex PCR; TCRdb's copy has only in-frame clones and lacks some. The sample consists of approximately 400,000 clones, 96% of them appearing once. Sequencing was done on a sample of memory CD8+ T cells sorted from blood. The subset: CD45RO+ cells pooled with CCR7-negative TemRA cells. All receptors derive from a young man in good health.

V is TRBV6-4 and J is TRBJ2-7; the match to TRBD1 covers 9 bases. This CDR3 is 15 amino acids long. Germline loops: CDR1 MRHNA, CDR2 SNTAGT. V trimming: 2 bases; J trimming: 5 bases; junction bases outside the gene matches: 7. The CDR3 DNA sequence: TGTGCCAGCAGTGACCTGGGACAGGGTAGGAACGAGCAGTACTTC. Translating it yields CASSDLGQGRNEQYF.

The CDR3 DNA reads as TGTGCCAGCAGTTTATTTTTTTTGGCGGGAGGAGGGGCCGGGGAGCTGTTTTTT. Encoded protein: CASSLFFLAGGGAGELFF. The chain has TRBV28 and TRBJ2-2, with 8 bases fitting TRBD2. CDR3 size: 18 residues. Germline V gene lookup returns CDR1 MDHEN and CDR2 SYDVKM. After removal of 1 base from V and 6 bases from J, the junction contained 13 bases not matched to a gene.

The chain carries TRBV7-9 and TRBJ2-2; 10 bases fit TRBD1. Germline V gives CDR1 SEHNR, CDR2 FQNEAQ (reference sequence). There are 13 residues in the CDR3. The junction had 8 bases not matched to a gene; V was cut back by 8 bases and J by 11 bases. The CDR3 sequence: CASYPGQGFELFF. The CDR3 DNA reads TGTGCCAGCTATCCGGGACAGGGGTTCGAGCTGTTTTTT.

The genes are TRBV7-8 and TRBJ1-2, with a possible D match to TRBD1 (5 bases). V gave up 5 bases and J gave up 5 bases, with 18 bases separating them. The CDR3 runs 15 residues. CDR1 and CDR2 from the germline V gene are SGHVS and FQNEAQ. The CDR3 is CASSLNTGGRYGYTF. The CDR3, as DNA: TGTGCCAGCAGCCTAAATACGGGGGGACGGTATGGCTACACCTTC.

The chain joins TRBV28 to TRBJ2-7; 7 positions agree with TRBD2. V shed 2 bases, J shed 4 bases, and the junction held 2 bases outside the gene matches. CDR3 length: 13 residues. The germline gives CDR1 MDHEN, CDR2 SYDVKM. CDR3 residues: CASSLAGVYEQYF. CDR3 sequence (DNA): TGTGCCAGCAGTTTAGCGGGAGTTTACGAGCAGTACTTC.

CDR3 sequence: CASSLAAGGPYEQYF. In DNA form, the CDR3 reads TGCGCCAGCAGCTTGGCGGCGGGAGGGCCTTACGAGCAGTACTTC. The chain is built from TRBV5-1 and TRBJ2-7; 9 bases align to TRBD2. CDR1 and CDR2 from the germline V gene are SGHRS and YFSETQ. Germline trimming cut 0 bases from V and 4 bases from J; bases unmatched to any gene: 5. This CDR3 has 15 amino acids. The full variable domain, completed using reference TRBV5-1 and TRBJ2-7, is KAGVTQTPRYLIKTRGQQVTLSCSPISGHRSVSWYQQTPGQGLQFLFEYFSETQRNKGNFPGRFSGRQFSNSRSEMNVSTLELGDSALYLCASSLAAGGPYEQYFGPGTRLTVT.

This clone appeared a single time. The chain joins TRBV10-1 to TRBJ2-3; TRBD1 matches 7 bases. V shed 5 bases and J 3 bases; nucleotides not matched to a gene: 2. CDR1 and CDR2 from the germline V gene are WNHNN and SYGVQD (reference sequence). The CDR3 extends over 13 amino acids. The CDR3 protein is CASSPRGTDTQYF. In DNA, the CDR3 is TGCGCCAGCAGTCCCAGGGGGACAGATACGCAGTATTTT.

The rearrangement uses TRBV28 and TRBJ2-1; 10 bases fit TRBD2. The CDR3 totals 14 residues. Looked up from germline, CDR1 is MDHEN and CDR2 is SYDVKM. Trimming at V came to 6 bases and at J to 4 bases, leaving 3 bases not matched to a gene. The CDR3 region is CASSLGLAYNEQFF. The DNA for the CDR3 is TGTGCCAGCAGCCTGGGACTAGCGTACAATGAGCAGTTCTTC.

The chain links TRBV5-1 to TRBJ1-1, with D uncertain. Trimming cost V 4 bases and J 5 bases, with 18 bases left between them. The CDR3 loop spans 15 amino acids. Looked up from germline, CDR1 is SGHRS and CDR2 is YFSETQ. CDR3 protein: CASSLDRGARTEAFF. As DNA, the CDR3 is TGCGCCAGCAGCCTGGATCGGGGAGCTAGGACTGAAGCTTTCTTT.

This chain joins TRBV28 and TRBJ2-7; perhaps TRBD2 as D (5 bases). This CDR3 has 12 residues. Looked up from germline, CDR1 is MDHEN and CDR2 is SYDVKM. The V end was cut by 5 bases, the J end by 8 bases, with 13 bases between. The CDR3 sequence is CASSTGLEKQYF. Written as DNA, the CDR3 is TGTGCCAGCAGTACTGGACTGGAGAAGCAGTACTTC.

This chain links TRBV28 with TRBJ1-5; maybe TRBD1 (6 bases). The CDR3 loop spans 15 amino acids. V lost 7 bases, J lost 4 bases, and 17 bases lay in between. The germline CDR1 and CDR2 sequences are MDHEN and SYDVKM. The CDR3: CASNPQTGTNQPQHF. CDR3 DNA sequence: TGTGCCAGCAATCCCCAGACAGGCACTAATCAGCCCCAGCATTTT.

The V and J genes are TRBV7-2 and TRBJ2-5, with 12 bases aligning to TRBD1. Germline V gene sequence: CDR1 SGHTA, CDR2 FQGNSA. The CDR3 spans 14 residues. J lost 5 bases, V lost 5 bases, and 3 bases had no gene match. CDR3: CASSGTGGRETQYF. In nucleotides, the CDR3 is TGTGCCAGCAGCGGGACAGGGGGCAGGGAGACCCAGTACTTC.

J is TRBJ2-5 and V is TRBV4-2, with 13 bases that match TRBD2. V shed 8 bases and J 5 bases; nucleotides not matched to a gene: 8. CDR3 length: 15 amino acids. Germline V CDR1 and CDR2: LGHNA, YNFKEQ. CDR3 protein: CASGSLAGGPETQYF. The CDR3 region has the DNA TGTGCCAGCGGATCACTAGCGGGAGGGCCGGAGACCCAGTACTTC.

The gene calls are TRBV2 and TRBJ1-4; TRBD1 matches 9 bases. CDR3 size: 15 residues. Germline V CDR1 and CDR2: SNHLY, FYNNEI. J was trimmed by 5 bases and V by 5 bases; bases with no gene match: 6. For the CDR3, the DNA is TGTGCCAGCAGTCCCGACAGGGGGACAAATGAAAAACTGTTTTTT. It is translated as CASSPDRGTNEKLFF. Supplemented by reference TRBV2 and TRBJ1-4, the full variable domain reads EPEVTQTPSHQVTQMGQEVILRCVPISNHLYFYWYRQILGQKVEFLVSFYNNEISEKSEIFDDQFSVERPDGSNFTLKIRSTKLEDSAMYFCASSPDRGTNEKLFFGSGTQLSVL.

This clone was seen just once. The chain has TRBV4-1 and TRBJ2-4, with D unclear. Germline-derived CDR1 and CDR2 are MGHRA and YSYEKL. The V and J ends lost 4 bases and 1 base respectively, with 17 bases between them. The CDR3 is 17 amino acids. CDR3: CASSRQGSGFAKNIQYF. The CDR3 DNA follows: TGCGCCAGCAGCCGACAAGGTTCCGGGTTCGCCAAAAACATTCAGTACTTC.

The sample holds one count of this clone. This rearrangement joins TRBV30 to TRBJ1-3; tentatively, D is TRBD1 (6 bases). CDR1 is GTSNPN, CDR2 SVGIG, per germline (reference sequence). The CDR3 consists of 13 residues. Deletions cut 5 bases from V and 1 base from J, with 9 bases between. CDR3 DNA: TGTGCCTGGGCCCAGGGGTCTGGAAACACCATATATTTT. Translation: CAWAQGSGNTIYF.

The CDR3 is CASSGGASGRPSSSYNEQFF. CDR3 in DNA: TGTGCCAGCAGCGGGGGGGCTAGCGGGAGACCATCCAGCTCCTACAATGAGCAGTTCTTC. The rearrangement links TRBV5-4 to TRBJ2-1; 10 bases match TRBD2. Germline trimming cut 4 bases from V and 0 bases from J; bases unmatched to any gene: 16. In germline, CDR1 is SGHNT, CDR2 YYREEE (reference sequence). This CDR3 spans 20 amino acids.

The chain carries TRBV28 and TRBJ1-1, with D perhaps TRBD1 (5 bases). The CDR3 extends over 13 amino acids. Trimming pared 5 bases from V and 3 bases from J, leaving 10 bases between. The germline V gene encodes CDR1 MDHEN and CDR2 SYDVKM. The CDR3 nucleotides read TGTGCCAGCAGTCAGGGAATTGACACTGAAGCTTTCTTT. Its translation is CASSQGIDTEAFF. Filled out from reference TRBV28 and TRBJ1-1, the complete variable domain reads DVKVTQSSRYLVKRTGEKVFLECVQDMDHENMFWYRQDPGLGLRLIYFSYDVKMKEKGDIPEGYSVSREKKERFSLILESASTNQTSMYLCASSQGIDTEAFFGQGTRLTVV.

The rearrangement links TRBV7-9 to TRBJ2-7; D unresolved. V was cut by 0 bases and J by 4 bases, with 10 bases left in between. Germline V gene sequence: CDR1 SEHNR, CDR2 FQNEAQ (reference sequence). CDR3 length: 14 amino acids. The CDR3: CASSLAARTYEQYF. Written as DNA, the CDR3 is TGTGCCAGCAGCTTAGCAGCAAGGACGTACGAGCAGTACTTC.

This chain links TRBV2 with TRBJ2-1; tentative D call: TRBD2 (5 bases). The CDR3 covers 13 residues. CDR1 and CDR2 (germline): SNHLY, FYNNEI. V was clipped by 5 bases and J by 4 bases, with 9 bases between them. CDR3: CASSWGEYNEQFF. The CDR3 nucleotides are TGTGCCAGCAGTTGGGGAGAGTACAATGAGCAGTTCTTC. Together with reference TRBV2 and TRBJ2-1, the CDR3 gives the full variable domain: EPEVTQTPSHQVTQMGQEVILRCVPISNHLYFYWYRQILGQKVEFLVSFYNNEISEKSEIFDDQFSVERPDGSNFTLKIRSTKLEDSAMYFCASSWGEYNEQFFGPGTRLTVL.